The clone carrying this TCR beta chain was detected only once. This table comes from immunoSEQ multiplex PCR, and its TCRdb copy is limited to in-frame clones, with some not included. The profile shows 40,000 or so clones, roughly 90% of them singletons. These data originate in a study of T cell changes during pregnancy in multiple sclerosis. The CDR3 has 16 amino acids. The germline gives CDR1 MNHEY, CDR2 SMNVEV (reference sequence). V lost 7 bases and J 0 bases, leaving 15 bases between the germline ends. V usage is TRBV27 and J usage is TRBJ2-2, with a tentative D call TRBD1 (6 bases). The TCR originated in a female donor with multiple sclerosis, enrolled in a pregnancy study. The material was CD8+ T cells from peripheral blood mononuclear cells, obtained in the third trimester of pregnancy. This CDR3 reads CASTTRGGSNTGELFF. CDR3 DNA: TGTGCCAGCACCACCCGAGGGGGATCGAACACCGGGGAGCTGTTTTTT.